This T cell receptor beta chain is from a study of blood T cell repertoires in COVID-19. Overall study context: The United States, Italy and Spain were the sources of the acute and convalescent COVID-19 samples. Sample material is recorded as cDNA or gDNA derived from T cells, B-cell-depleted T cells, or PBMCs.

CDR1 SEHNR and CDR2 FQNEAQ come from the germline V gene (reference sequence). With V trimmed by 5 bases and J by 4 bases, 7 bases remained unmatched. The CDR3 runs to 14 residues. Methods used by the authors: Cell counts per sample came from amplifying reference gene primers. Method: immunoSEQ multiplex PCR; TCRdb's copy keeps in-frame clones and lacks some. V, J and clone size reflect that table, while D and trimming were determined from the DNA. The data contain 310,000 or so clones, around 86% of them singletons. The sequence came from a man aged 45-65 years with active or convalescent COVID-19. The V call is TRBV7-9, the J call TRBJ1-2; 7 nucleotides agree with TRBD1. Sequencing was performed on peripheral blood. In nucleotides, the CDR3 is TGTGCCAGCAGCCCTGGACAGGAAAGCTATGGCTACACCTTC. Its protein product is CASSPGQESYGYTF. The variable domain in full, completed from reference TRBV7-9 and TRBJ1-2, reads DTGVSQNPRHKITKRGQNVTFRCDPISEHNRLYWYRQTLGQGPEFLTYFQNEAQLEKSRLLSDRFSAERPKGSFSTLEIQRTEQGDSAMYLCASSPGQESYGYTFGSGTRLTVV.